The 10 T cell receptor beta chains given below trace back to one sample, sequenced in a study of blood T cell repertoires in COVID-19. Libraries were prepared by immunoSEQ multiplex PCR; TCRdb keeps only in-frame clonotypes and omits some of them. The top ten clones hold approximately 1.6% of a sample with roughly 140,000 clones, approximately 80% of them seen once. The sequenced sample consisted of PBMCs or T cells enriched from blood (not recorded which). These TCRs come from a woman aged 18-29 years who had been exposed to COVID-19.

The V and J genes are TRBV7-6 and TRBJ2-3, with no clear D. The CDR3 has 12 residues. The V gene's germline CDR1 is SGHVS and CDR2 FNYEAQ. Trimming cost V 7 bases and J 4 bases, with 9 bases left between them. Here the CDR3 DNA reads TGTGCCAGCACCACTGACTCAGATACGCAGTATTTT. Protein: CASTTDSDTQYF.

The rearrangement joins TRBV13 to TRBJ2-2, with 14 bases lining up with TRBD2. Germline CDR1 is PRHDT and CDR2 is FYEKMQ (reference sequence). V dropped 7 bases and J dropped 7; count of bases not matched to a gene: 8. The CDR3 length is 16 residues. The CDR3 DNA follows: TGTGCCAGCACCGTCGGACTAGCGGGAGGTGACGGGGAGCTGTTTTTT. This sequence encodes CASTVGLAGGDGELFF.

The V gene is TRBV2, the J gene TRBJ1-1; TRBD1 might be the D (5 bases). The CDR3 covers 15 residues. Germline V CDR1 and CDR2: SNHLY, FYNNEI. V lost 10 bases, J lost 4 bases, and 22 bases lay in between. The CDR3 sequence: CATKNEVGGFTEAFF. CDR3 coding DNA: TGTGCCACCAAGAACGAAGTGGGGGGTTTCACTGAAGCTTTCTTT.

The chain uses TRBV30 and TRBJ2-5; weak D call: TRBD1 (5 bases). Deletions cut 4 bases from V and 6 bases from J, with 15 bases between. Germline V gene lookup returns CDR1 GTSNPN and CDR2 SVGIG (reference sequence). CDR3 length: 13 amino acids. The CDR3, as DNA: TGTGCCTGGACCCCGGCAGGGCGGCAGACCCAGTACTTC. Translation gives CAWTPAGRQTQYF.

The genes are TRBV9 and TRBJ1-1; TRBD1 agrees at 9 bases. The V gene's germline CDR1 is SGDLS and CDR2 YYNGEE. The CDR3 sequence is 14 residues long. With 4 bases clipped from V and 6 bases from J, the junction kept 7 bases outside the gene matches. Written as DNA, the CDR3 is TGTGCCAGCAGCAGTGGGACAGGGCTTTCTGAAGCTTTCTTT. The encoded protein is CASSSGTGLSEAFF.

The gene calls are TRBV24-1 and TRBJ2-2; D not certain. Germline V gene lookup returns CDR1 KGHDR and CDR2 SFDVKD. CDR3 length equals 13 residues. The V gene lost 6 bases and the J gene lost 2 bases, with 6 bases spanning the gap. CDR3 loop: CATSNSNTGELFF. DNA for the CDR3: TGTGCCACCAGTAACAGTAACACCGGGGAGCTGTTTTTT.

The V gene is TRBV19, the J gene TRBJ1-2; D remains unclear. From germline, CDR1 is LNHDA and CDR2 SQIVND (reference sequence). V lost 3 bases, J lost 4 bases, and 9 bases lay in between. The CDR3 length is 13 residues. The CDR3 spells CASSIGNLYGYTF. In DNA form, the CDR3 reads TGTGCCAGTAGTATCGGGAACCTCTATGGCTACACCTTC.

The CDR3 DNA sequence: TGTGCCAGCAGCCAGCAGGGGCAGGGGAACTATGGCTACACCTTC. As protein: CASSQQGQGNYGYTF. The rearrangement links TRBV14 to TRBJ1-2; D is possibly TRBD1 (6 bases). The CDR3 is 15 amino acids. Trimming left V 3 bases short and J 2 bases short, with 13 bases between. Germline loops: CDR1 SGHDN, CDR2 FVKESK.

This chain joins TRBV6-5 and TRBJ2-7; no clear D. The CDR3 loop spans 14 amino acids. The germline gives CDR1 MNHEY, CDR2 SVGAGI. The V end lost 6 bases, the J end lost 6 bases, and 18 bases lay between the germline ends. The CDR3 nucleotides read TGTGCCAGCAGGTCCGCGGCGCCCCCGGGCGAGCAGTACTTC. This translates into CASRSAAPPGEQYF.

The chain carries TRBV10-3 and TRBJ2-7; D might be TRBD1 (6 bases). Germline V gene lookup returns CDR1 ENHRY and CDR2 SYGVKD. Trimming removed 4 bases at V and 1 base at J, with 8 bases between. This CDR3 has 13 residues. CDR3 amino acids: CAISVGQSYEQYF. CDR3 nucleotides: TGTGCCATCAGTGTTGGACAGTCCTACGAGCAGTACTTC.